This TCR beta chain was captured in a study of cytomegalovirus exposure and HLA in healthy donors. This CDR3 contains 14 residues. The germline V and J ends were trimmed by 8 bases and 2 bases, with 15 bases remaining between them. Germline values: CDR1 MNHEY, CDR2 SVGAGI. Of note for this clone: Its cognate antigen is unknown.

Findings and caveats of the study: In an earlier analysis, about 87% or about 30%: the productive usage of most TCR beta V segments. 87-base-pair reads could not separate some V segments, including TRBV6-2 and TRBV6-3. A later analysis found TCR association rates differed by HLA locus, highest for DRB1 and lowest for HLA-C. Sequencing likely caused a cluster of highly shared sequence variants.

Primers included in the PCR were 60 Vbeta and 13 Jbeta primers. The data were produced by immunoSEQ multiplex PCR, yet TCRdb's version contains in-frame clones alone and is incomplete. The data show tens of thousands of clones, approximately 73% seen once. The clonotype was recovered from a man aged 45 to 65 in good health and CMV-seronegative. Sample: PBMCs. The V and J genes are TRBV6-5 and TRBJ1-2; TRBD1 is a possible D gene (5 bases). As DNA, the CDR3 is TGTGCCAGCGGGTCAGGGAAAGGAAACTATGGCTACACCTTC. Amino acid sequence: CASGSGKGNYGYTF.